Listed below are T cell receptor beta chains from one sample, sequenced in a study of blood T cell repertoires in COVID-19. Here immunoSEQ multiplex PCR was the method, and the copy in TCRdb shows in-frame clones only, minus some. The sample holds about 410,000 clones, about 88% seen once. Material: peripheral blood. The receptors stem from a woman aged 40 to 49 with COVID-19, enrolled during active disease. CDR3s include the opening cysteine and the closing phenylalanine or tryptophan. D genes are given only for firm matches. Expanded clones get a size class; other rows say once, few or many, or leave the size out.

D,size,V,J,DNA,CDR3
.,.,TRBV5-1,TRBJ1-1,TGCGCCAGCAGCTACTTTCGGACAGTGAACACTGAAGCTTTCTTT,CASSYFRTVNTEAFF
.,once,TRBV5-4,TRBJ2-7,TGTGCCAGCAGCATCCCGGGTCCCGGGGGTTACGAGCAGTACTTC,CASSIPGPGGYEQYF
.,.,TRBV7-2,TRBJ2-3,TGTGCCAGCAGCTCCTATACCCTCGGCACAGATACGCAGTATTTT,CASSSYTLGTDTQYF
TRBD2,.,TRBV6-2/TRBV6-3,TRBJ2-3,TGTGCCAGCAGTTACCGTCCGGGACTAGCGATCGATACGCAGTATTTT,CASSYRPGLAIDTQYF
TRBD1,few,TRBV28,TRBJ1-5,TGTGCCAGCCGTCCACAGGGGATGTTGGCTCAGCCCCAGCATTTT,CASRPQGMLAQPQHF
TRBD2,.,TRBV6-4,TRBJ2-1,TGTGCCAGCAGTGAGCTAGCGGGAGCACGCAATGAGCAGTTCTTC,CASSELAGARNEQFF
.,.,TRBV30,TRBJ1-3,TGTGCCGGTTACGGGGTCTCTGGAAACACCATATATTTT,CAGYGVSGNTIYF
.,.,TRBV7-9,TRBJ2-3,TGTGCCAGCAGCTTAGCGCAGGATCCAGATACGCAGTATTTT,CASSLAQDPDTQYF
TRBD2,.,TRBV5-4,TRBJ2-1,TGTGCCAGCAGCGCGACTAGCGGGGTTTACAATGAGCAGTTCTTC,CASSATSGVYNEQFF
TRBD1,.,TRBV18,TRBJ1-1,TGTGCCAGCTCACCACCTGGGACAGGGGGTGTGGTGTACACTGAAGCTTTCTTT,CASSPPGTGGVVYTEAFF
.,.,TRBV7-2,TRBJ2-3,TGTGCCACTGCATTGACACGGAGCACAGATACGCAGTATTTT,CATALTRSTDTQYF
.,.,TRBV2,TRBJ2-7,TGTGCCAGCAGTGAGAACCTAGGGACTTACGAGCAGTACTTC,CASSENLGTYEQYF
.,.,TRBV2,TRBJ1-1,TGTGCCAGTTACAGGGAGGGGAACACTGAAGCTTTCTTT,CASYREGNTEAFF
.,.,TRBV18,TRBJ2-1,TGTGCCAGCTCAGCACGACAGGCGTTACCCTACAATGAGCAGTTCTTC,CASSARQALPYNEQFF
.,.,TRBV29-1,TRBJ1-1,TGCAGCGTGGCGGCGGGCCCTGAAGCTTTCTTT,CSVAAGPEAFF
TRBD2,.,TRBV5-1,TRBJ2-3,TGCGCCAGCAGCCCAGGACTAGCGGAGACAGATACGCAGTATTTT,CASSPGLAETDTQYF
TRBD1,.,TRBV19,TRBJ1-2,TGTGCCAGTAGTACACAGGGGCTCGATGGCTACACCTTC,CASSTQGLDGYTF
TRBD1,.,TRBV6-2/TRBV6-3,TRBJ2-7,TGTGCCAGCAGTAGAGCCGGGACAGGGGGTTTCGAGCAGTACTTC,CASSRAGTGGFEQYF
.,.,TRBV5-1,TRBJ2-3,TGCGCCAGCTCCCCGAACAGGTTCGCAGATACGCAGTATTTT,CASSPNRFADTQYF
TRBD1,.,TRBV9,TRBJ1-4,TGTGCCAGCAGCGTAGGCTTGCCGGGACAGCGAGGCGAACTGTTTTTT,CASSVGLPGQRGELFF
.,.,TRBV11-2,TRBJ2-7,TGTGCCAGCAGCCTCGGATGGGGCGCAACCTACGAGCAGTACTTC,CASSLGWGATYEQYF
.,.,TRBV9,TRBJ2-3,TGTGCCAGCAGCGCTATGGAGACCTTCTACACAGATACGCAGTATTTT,CASSAMETFYTDTQYF
TRBD2,.,TRBV6-2/TRBV6-3,TRBJ2-7,TGTGCCAGCAGTTACGGAAGCGGGAGGGCCCTTTACGAGCAGTACTTC,CASSYGSGRALYEQYF
.,.,TRBV7-2,TRBJ1-2,TGTGCCAGCAGCTTAGTGCGAGGTCTTGACGGCTACACCTTC,CASSLVRGLDGYTF
TRBD1,.,TRBV28,TRBJ1-2,TGTGCCAGCAGTTGGGGGCCAGACAGGGAGGTTGGCTACACCTTC,CASSWGPDREVGYTF
.,.,TRBV7-9,TRBJ1-1,TGTGCCAGCAGCTTGCAGGGGTACCTTGAAGCTTTCTTT,CASSLQGYLEAFF
TRBD2,.,TRBV27,TRBJ2-7,TGTGCCAGCAGTTTCCGACTAGCCGGGTCTCCCTACGAGCAGTACTTC,CASSFRLAGSPYEQYF
.,.,TRBV11-2,TRBJ2-1,TGTGCCAGCAGCTTATCGAGTGAGCAGTTCTTC,CASSLSSEQFF
TRBD2,.,TRBV5-8,TRBJ2-7,TGTGCCAGCAGCCTGGGAATAGGACTAGCGGGAGCCGAGCAGTACTTC,CASSLGIGLAGAEQYF
.,.,TRBV4-3,TRBJ1-4,TGCGCCAGCAGCCTCGAACCGGGGGATGAAAAACTGTTTTTT,CASSLEPGDEKLFF
.,once,TRBV28,TRBJ2-4,TGTGCCAGCAGCGCACCCAGGGTTGGGAACATTCAGTACTTC,CASSAPRVGNIQYF
.,.,TRBV12-5,TRBJ2-2,TGTGCTAGTGGTTTTCTCACCGGGGAGCTGTTTTTT,CASGFLTGELFF
.,.,TRBV19,TRBJ1-2,TGTGCCAGTAGTACCAACTACTATGGCTACACCTTC,CASSTNYYGYTF
.,.,TRBV4-1,TRBJ1-5,TGCGCCAGCAGCCAAGAGCCCCCGGGAGTAACTAACAATCAGCCCCAGCATTTT,CASSQEPPGVTNNQPQHF
.,.,TRBV19,TRBJ1-1,TGTGCCAGTAGTATAAGACAGCCCATGAACACTGAAGCTTTCTTT,CASSIRQPMNTEAFF